The 15 T cell receptor beta chains listed next were all sequenced from one sample in a study of T cells in localized non-small cell lung cancer (dated by TCRdb to the early 2020s). The library came from the immunoSEQ multiplex PCR assay. TCRdb mirrors the immuneACCESS table, restricted to in-frame sequences. Some clones are absent from its copies; in checked studies, under half trace to an unresolved V gene, and the reason for the others is unknown. Across this sample there are 59,000 or so clones, with approximately 89% seen only once. The ten largest clones take up just under 20% of the sample. The sample in question was peripheral blood, obtained before any cancer treatment. The receptors originated from a man aged 40 to 70 with stage I lung adenocarcinoma.

The chain couples TRBV5-6 to TRBJ2-7; either TRBD1 or TRBD2 may fit D (5 bases each). In germline, CDR1 is SGHDT, CDR2 YYEEEE. The ends were cut back, 3 bases at V and 5 bases at J, with 15 bases in the middle. CDR3 size: 14 residues. The CDR3 DNA sequence: TGTGCCAGCAGCTGGGACCCCGAGGGCGACGAGCAGTACTTC. Translated: CASSWDPEGDEQYF.

DNA of the CDR3: TGCGCCAGCAGCCAAGATCGGGGCGGGGTAGCCTACGAGCAGTACTTC. Translating gives CASSQDRGGVAYEQYF. The chain uses TRBV4-1 and TRBJ2-7; D perhaps matches TRBD2 (6 bases). The CDR3 runs to 16 residues. The germline V gene has CDR1 MGHRA and CDR2 YSYEKL. V was shortened by 0 bases and J by 2 bases, with 14 bases between the two germline ends.

The chain couples TRBV7-6 to TRBJ2-7; tentative D call: TRBD2 (5 bases). The germline gives CDR1 SGHVS, CDR2 FNYEAQ. Trimming removed 0 bases at V and 3 bases at J, with 9 bases between. This CDR3 spans 14 amino acids. This CDR3 is CASSLAAEDYEQYF. The DNA of the CDR3 is TGTGCCAGCAGCTTAGCAGCGGAGGACTACGAGCAGTACTTC.

This clone showed up just once. V gene TRBV2 combines with J gene TRBJ2-5; D uncertain. Deletions cut 7 bases from V and 5 bases from J, with 11 bases between. Germline V gives CDR1 SNHLY, CDR2 FYNNEI. The CDR3 length is 12 residues. DNA for the CDR3: TGTGCCAGCACAATCAATCCGGAGACCCAGTACTTC. Protein sequence: CASTINPETQYF.

This chain joins TRBV11-3 and TRBJ2-4; D could derive from TRBD1 or TRBD2 (6 bases each). The CDR3 has 18 residues. The germline CDR1 and CDR2 sequences are SGHNT and YENEEA. V was pared by 10 bases and J by 1 base, with 26 bases between. CDR3 protein: CAIVGGSGAESAKNIQYF. CDR3 DNA: TGTGCCATCGTTGGGGGGTCGGGGGCCGAGAGCGCCAAAAACATTCAGTACTTC.

V is TRBV6-6 and J is TRBJ2-3; the match to TRBD1 covers 7 bases. The CDR3 consists of 15 residues. CDR1 and CDR2 from the germline V gene are MNHNY and SVGAGI (reference sequence). The V segment lost 2 bases and the J segment 2 bases; nucleotides outside the gene matches: 4. In DNA form, the CDR3 reads TGTGCCAGCAGTTACGGGCAGGGGGTCACAGATACGCAGTATTTT. Its protein is CASSYGQGVTDTQYF.

V gene TRBV27 combines with J gene TRBJ2-2; D unresolved. This CDR3 is built from 13 residues. Trimming took off 4 bases at V and 2 bases at J, with 5 bases between the two ends. Germline CDR1 is MNHEY and CDR2 is SMNVEV (reference sequence). For the CDR3, the DNA is TGTGCCAGCAGTTCCCTTAACACCGGGGAGCTGTTTTTT. This encodes CASSSLNTGELFF.

The rearrangement uses TRBV5-1 and TRBJ1-1; TRBD1 matches at 9 bases. This CDR3 has 13 residues. Looked up from germline, CDR1 is SGHRS and CDR2 is YFSETQ. Losses at the gene ends were 4 bases for V and 6 bases for J; bases not matched to a gene: 4. The chain's CDR3 is CASSPGQGPEAFF. CDR3 nucleotide sequence: TGCGCCAGCAGCCCCGGACAGGGGCCTGAAGCTTTCTTT.

V usage is TRBV11-3 and J usage is TRBJ2-3; a weak D match, TRBD2 (5 bases). V was clipped by 2 bases and J by 4 bases, with 7 bases between them. Germline V gene data show CDR1 as SGHNT and CDR2 as YENEEA. The length of the CDR3 is 13 residues. In DNA, the CDR3 is TGTGCCAGCAGCTTACGGGGTGCAGATACGCAGTATTTT. Protein product: CASSLRGADTQYF.

The chain uses TRBV28 and TRBJ1-5; 9 bases agree with TRBD1. Germline lookup yields CDR1 MDHEN and CDR2 SYDVKM. The CDR3 loop spans 13 amino acids. Trimming removed 6 bases from V and 5 bases from J; junction bases left unmatched: 2. In DNA form, the CDR3 reads TGTGCCAGCAGCGACAGGGGGTATCAGCCCCAGCATTTT. Translating gives CASSDRGYQPQHF.

The chain is built from TRBV28 and TRBJ1-1; D is unclear. The ends were cut back, 5 bases at V and 5 bases at J, with 15 bases in the middle. The CDR3 is 14 residues long. In germline, CDR1 is MDHEN, CDR2 SYDVKM. In DNA, the CDR3 is TGTGCCAGCAGTCCACACCGCAGAGGAACTGAAGCTTTCTTT. This translates into CASSPHRRGTEAFF.

The rearrangement uses TRBV4-1 and TRBJ2-5; unclear D gene. Germline V CDR1 and CDR2: MGHRA, YSYEKL. CDR3 length: 13 amino acids. Deletions cut 4 bases from V and 0 bases from J, with 6 bases between. The CDR3 region is CASSPGDQETQYF. DNA for the CDR3: TGCGCCAGCAGCCCCGGAGACCAAGAGACCCAGTACTTC.

The rearrangement links TRBV15 to TRBJ2-6; D not certain. CDR1 is LNHNV and CDR2 is YYDKDF in the germline V gene (reference sequence). This CDR3 has 14 amino acids. V lost 2 bases and J 0 bases, leaving 2 bases between the germline ends. CDR3 sequence: CATSRYSGANVLTF. The CDR3 region has the DNA TGTGCCACCAGCAGATACTCTGGGGCCAACGTCCTGACTTTC. Full variable domain (rest looked up from reference TRBV15 and TRBJ2-6): DAMVIQNPRYQVTQFGKPVTLSCSQTLNHNVMYWYQQKSSQAPKLLFHYYDKDFNNEADTPDNFQSRRPNTSFCFLDIRSPGLGDTAMYLCATSRYSGANVLTFGAGSRLTVL.

The chain carries TRBV18 and TRBJ2-7; D might be TRBD2 (5 bases). This CDR3 is built from 14 residues. V lost 0 bases to trimming and J lost 6 bases, with 12 bases between them. Germline assignment: CDR1 KGHSH and CDR2 LQKENI. CDR3 in amino acids: CASSPPARVSEQYF. CDR3 nucleotide sequence: TGTGCCAGCTCACCACCGGCGAGGGTCTCCGAGCAGTACTTC.

This clone was picked up many times. This rearrangement joins TRBV5-4 to TRBJ1-1; tentative D call: TRBD1 (6 bases). Germline V gene data show CDR1 as SGHNT and CDR2 as YYREEE (reference sequence). Trimming took 4 bases from V and 2 from J, leaving 12 bases between them. CDR3 size: 14 residues. The CDR3 region is CASSGGQFNTEAFF. The CDR3 coding sequence is TGTGCCAGCAGCGGAGGACAGTTTAACACTGAAGCTTTCTTT.